This T cell receptor (beta chain) appears in the sequencing data of a study of OX40 agonist ivuxolimab in advanced cancers. Using immunoSEQ multiplex PCR, the repertoire was profiled, and TCRdb retains in-frame clones only, with some absent. The data show some 100,000 clones, over 75% seen once. The CDR3 contains 14 residues. Trimming stripped 0 bases from V and 9 bases from J, with 13 bases between. Looked up from germline, CDR1 is MGHRA and CDR2 is YSYEKL. With baseline, cycle 4 day 1, and cycle 7 day 1 as timepoints, blood was sampled. The source was CD4+ or CD8+ T cells sorted from blood, collected in a trial of the OX40 agonist ivuxolimab. The chain couples TRBV4-1 to TRBJ2-3; the D call may be TRBD1 or TRBD2 (6 bases each). The sequence was collected from an adult with an advanced solid tumor such as melanoma, head and neck, liver or kidney cancer. CDR3 in amino acids: CASSQDPTGLTQYF. The CDR3 DNA reads as TGCGCCAGCAGCCAAGATCCGACAGGACTAACGCAGTATTTT.